This T cell receptor beta chain stems from a study of control samples from healthy donors and cancer patients. The table lists this clone with a count of one. V was pared by 0 bases and J by 10 bases, with 11 bases between. Germline loops: CDR1 SGHRS, CDR2 YFSETQ. The CDR3 sequence is 13 residues long. TCRdb's table, derived via immunoSEQ multiplex PCR, lists solely in-frame clones and lacks some. Of about 130,000 clones listed, about nine tenths are singletons. The sample taken for sequencing was blood. The sequence was collected from a man in his forties or fifties in good health. This rearrangement joins TRBV5-1 to TRBJ2-1; possible D gene TRBD1, 6 bases. The CDR3 loop reads CASSLDRAGEQFF. The CDR3 DNA sequence: TGCGCCAGCAGCTTGGACAGGGCGGGCGAGCAGTTCTTC.